The 15 T cell receptor beta chains given below trace back to one sample, sequenced in a study of T cells in Graves' hyperthyroidism and ophthalmopathy. The source material, RNA transcripts, was used to amplify TCR beta CDR3 regions. The HTBI primer set drove a first-round RT-PCR of the TCR CDR3. MiXCR, applied by TCRdb to the multiplex PCR reads, yields one record per CDR3 protein. The sample lists a few hundred thousand distinct CDR3 sequences, 40% to 55% occurring once. Sequencing was done on a sample of peripheral blood or thyroid tissue (not recorded which). The receptors stem from a woman under 30 with Graves' hyperthyroidism.

The rearrangement uses TRBV15 and TRBJ2-7, with 10 bases identical to TRBD2. Germline V CDR1 and CDR2: LNHNV, YYDKDF (reference sequence). V shed 1 base, J shed 5 bases, and the junction held 8 bases outside the gene matches. The CDR3 covers 16 residues. CDR3 bases: TGTGCCACCAGCAGAGGCGGCGCTAGCGGGAGTGACGAGCAGTACTTC. It yields the protein CATSRGGASGSDEQYF.

This clonotype was recorded many times. The chain uses TRBV2 and TRBJ1-3, with a weak D call TRBD1 (5 bases). V was shortened by 8 bases and J by 2 bases, with 10 bases between the two germline ends. Germline-derived CDR1 and CDR2 are SNHLY and FYNNEI. The CDR3 spans 13 residues. The CDR3: CASPDRPGNTIYF. The DNA of the CDR3 is TGTGCCAGCCCAGACAGACCTGGAAACACCATATATTTT. The variable domain in full, with the rest retrieved from reference TRBV2 and TRBJ1-3, is EPEVTQTPSHQVTQMGQEVILRCVPISNHLYFYWYRQILGQKVEFLVSFYNNEISEKSEIFDDQFSVERPDGSNFTLKIRSTKLEDSAMYFCASPDRPGNTIYFGEGSWLTVV.

The chain is built from TRBV10-3 and TRBJ1-5, with D unresolved. This CDR3 spans 14 amino acids. Looked up from germline, CDR1 is ENHRY and CDR2 is SYGVKD. V was pared by 5 bases and J by 5 bases, with 13 bases between. CDR3 DNA sequence: TGTGCCATCAGTTCCCAGTGGGCCTATCAGCCCCAGCATTTT. Amino acid sequence: CAISSQWAYQPQHF.

There are a few counts of this clonotype. The V call is TRBV7-2, the J call TRBJ2-7; 8 bases map to TRBD2. The germline CDR1 and CDR2 sequences are SGHTA and FQGNSA. V trimming: 3 bases; J trimming: 4 bases; junction bases outside the gene matches: 8. The CDR3 totals 15 residues. CDR3 sequence reads: CASSLSSSGVYEQYF. CDR3 bases: TGTGCCAGCAGCTTGTCGAGTAGCGGGGTTTACGAGCAGTACTTC.

There are a few counts of this clonotype. The chain combines TRBV24-1 with TRBJ2-5; D is undetermined. V gave up 5 bases and J gave up 0 bases, with 6 bases separating them. This CDR3 comprises 13 residues. CDR1 is KGHDR and CDR2 is SFDVKD in the germline V gene. The CDR3 spells CATSGGNQETQYF. The CDR3 DNA reads TGTGCCACCAGTGGCGGAAACCAAGAGACCCAGTACTTC.

The V gene is TRBV11-1, the J gene TRBJ1-1; TRBD1 might be the D (6 bases). Germline values: CDR1 SGHAT, CDR2 FQDESV (reference sequence). The CDR3 is made up of 15 amino acids. Trimming removed 4 bases from V and 1 base from J, with 13 bases in between. The CDR3 DNA reads as TGTGCCAGCAGCTCGACAGGATTCCCGAACACTGAAGCTTTCTTT. It translates to CASSSTGFPNTEAFF. Together with reference TRBV11-1 and TRBJ1-1, the CDR3 gives the full variable domain: EAEVAQSPRYKITEKSQAVAFWCDPISGHATLYWYRQILGQGPELLVQFQDESVVDDSQLPKDRFSAERLKGVDSTLKIQPAELGDSAMYLCASSSTGFPNTEAFFGQGTRLTVV.

This clonotype came up many times. The DNA of the CDR3 is TGTGCCAGCAGCTTAAGGGGAGGTGGCTACACCTTC. Its protein product is CASSLRGGGYTF. The chain has TRBV7-9 and TRBJ1-2; weak D call: TRBD1 (5 bases). CDR1 is SEHNR and CDR2 is FQNEAQ in the germline V gene (reference sequence). The V end was cut by 2 bases, the J end by 7 bases, with 8 bases between. This CDR3 region has 12 residues.

V usage is TRBV20-1 and J usage is TRBJ1-5, with D possibly TRBD1 on 6 matching bases. This CDR3 has 14 amino acids. The germline V gene has CDR1 DFQATT and CDR2 SNEGSKA (reference sequence). The V gene lost 1 base and the J gene lost 4 bases, with 11 bases spanning the gap. CDR3 residues: CSARAGHKNQPQHF. CDR3 DNA sequence: TGCAGTGCTAGAGCGGGACACAAGAATCAGCCCCAGCATTTT.

There are a few counts of this clonotype. This chain connects TRBV2 to TRBJ1-2; 7 bases are shared with TRBD1. Germline assignment: CDR1 SNHLY and CDR2 FYNNEI. J lost 6 bases, V lost 5 bases, and 9 bases had no gene match. The CDR3 is 14 amino acids. The CDR3 nucleotides are TGTGCCAGCAGTTACCCCGGGACAGCCGATGGCTACACCTTC. It yields the protein CASSYPGTADGYTF.

This clonotype was recorded only once. V gene TRBV7-9 combines with J gene TRBJ1-5, with D possibly matching TRBD1 (5 bases). The V gene lost 10 bases and the J gene lost 2 bases, with 18 bases spanning the gap. CDR1 and CDR2 (germline): SEHNR, FQNEAQ (reference sequence). The CDR3 is 15 amino acids. CDR3 DNA: TGTGCCATCAGTTACTCGGGACTAGGCAATCAGCCCCAGCATTTT. Its protein product is CAISYSGLGNQPQHF.

The chain joins TRBV7-9 to TRBJ1-1, with unresolved D. The CDR3 length is 13 residues. V lost 5 bases and J 4 bases, leaving 11 bases between the germline ends. The V gene's germline CDR1 is SEHNR and CDR2 FQNEAQ (reference sequence). The CDR3 bases are TGTGCCAGCAGCCAATCCGCCGGCACTGAAGCTTTCTTT. Amino acid sequence: CASSQSAGTEAFF. The full variable domain, in which reference TRBV7-9 and TRBJ1-1 provide the parts outside the CDR3, is DTGVSQNPRHKITKRGQNVTFRCDPISEHNRLYWYRQTLGQGPEFLTYFQNEAQLEKSRLLSDRFSAERPKGSFSTLEIQRTEQGDSAMYLCASSQSAGTEAFFGQGTRLTVV.

This clonotype was seen repeatedly, ten times or more. The chain links TRBV25-1 to TRBJ1-5; D is undetermined. Trimming stripped 1 base from V and 4 bases from J, with 5 bases between. The germline V gene has CDR1 MGHDK and CDR2 SYGVNS. This CDR3 has 13 residues. CDR3 sequence: CASSESGNQPQHF. As DNA, the CDR3 is TGTGCCAGCAGTGAATCCGGGAATCAGCCCCAGCATTTT.

The J gene is TRBJ1-1, the V gene TRBV6-5; D ambiguous. Trimming stripped 3 bases from V and 3 bases from J, with 11 bases between. Germline V gene data show CDR1 as MNHEY and CDR2 as SVGAGI. The CDR3 consists of 14 residues. The CDR3 region has the DNA TGTGCCAGCAGTTATTTGGGCGAGGACACTGAAGCTTTCTTT. Amino acid sequence: CASSYLGEDTEAFF.

A note on this clonotype: Being one base from a much bigger clone, this may be a read error. This chain joins TRBV10-3 and TRBJ2-6; D is undetermined. CDR1 and CDR2 (germline): ENHRY, SYGVKD. This CDR3 has 16 residues. The V and J ends lost 3 bases and 1 base respectively, with 10 bases between them. The CDR3 DNA follows: TGTGCCATCAGTGACTTTGGTGGTTCTGGGGCCAACGTCCTGACTTTC. This codes for CAISDFGGSGANVLTF.

This clonotype occurred a few times. This chain uses TRBV20-1 with TRBJ1-1; D might be TRBD1 (6 bases). CDR3 length: 13 amino acids. The germline gives CDR1 DFQATT, CDR2 SNEGSKA (reference sequence). Between the trimmed V and J ends, which lost 6 bases and 3 bases, there was a span of 14 bases. CDR3 protein: CSATGGWDTEAFF. CDR3 coding DNA: TGCAGTGCCACCGGGGGCTGGGACACTGAAGCTTTCTTT.